The TCR beta chain under discussion was sequenced for a study of beta chain features in type 1 diabetes. Germline V lookup: CDR1 MGHDK, CDR2 SYGVNS. CDR3 length equals 15 residues. The V and J ends lost 3 bases and 4 bases, in that order; junction bases with no gene match: 8. Overall study findings and caveats: Sequencing used cDNA, and cells with high TCR expression could therefore be over-represented.

Expressed TCRB transcripts were sequenced after all isolated RNA was converted to cDNA. Profiling relied on immunoSEQ multiplex PCR, and the TCRdb table lists in-frame clones only, not all of them. The sample records about 250,000 clones, roughly 15% being singletons. A word on this clone: Its matching antigen is unknown.

Specimen: naive CD4+ T cells from blood. The sequence was collected from a woman in her thirties or forties in good health. The chain has TRBV25-1 and TRBJ2-5; TRBD2 aligns across 7 bases. CDR3 region: CASSDGWGGGETQYF. The CDR3 DNA reads TGTGCCAGCAGTGATGGGTGGGGGGGAGGAGAGACCCAGTACTTC.